These 32 T cell receptor beta chains came from one sample sequenced in a study of shared clonotypes between healthy human individuals. TCRdb's copy holds only in-frame clones and misses some; the assay was immunoSEQ multiplex PCR. The sample shows about 2.4 million clones, approximately 94% of them seen only once. The specimen sequenced was naive CD4+ T cells from PBMCs. Documented subset: CD45RA+ positively selected. The receptor source for this set is a man aged 18 to 29 in good health. Some clones in this sample may be carry-over from other donors' samples.

CDR3 protein: CASSSASDSAEQFF. The CDR3 DNA follows: TGTGCCAGCAGCTCCGCTTCAGATTCTGCCGAGCAGTTCTTC. This chain uses TRBV11-2 with TRBJ2-1; unclear D gene. Looked up from germline, CDR1 is SGHAT and CDR2 is FQNNGV. The CDR3 covers 14 residues. V was trimmed by 4 bases and J by 10 bases, leaving 17 bases between them.

Here the CDR3 reads CASSYSKGLVGNEQFF. CDR3 in DNA: TGTGCCAGCAGTTACTCGAAGGGGCTAGTAGGGAATGAGCAGTTCTTC. The genes are TRBV6-6 and TRBJ2-1, with D perhaps matching TRBD1 (5 bases). Trimming shortened V by 0 bases and J by 7 bases, and 16 bases separated the two germline ends. The CDR3 contains 16 residues. From germline, CDR1 is MNHNY and CDR2 SVGAGI (reference sequence).

The V gene is TRBV7-2, the J gene TRBJ1-1; D is uncertain. Germline-derived CDR1 and CDR2 are SGHTA and FQGNSA. The CDR3 sequence is 12 residues long. V gave up 3 bases and J gave up 3 bases, with 5 bases separating them. As DNA, the CDR3 is TGTGCCAGCAGCTTTGCCTACACTGAAGCTTTCTTT. Protein product: CASSFAYTEAFF.

This chain uses TRBV11-2 with TRBJ1-4, with 9 positions matching TRBD1. Unmatched junction bases numbered 2, after V lost 6 bases and J lost 0 bases. This CDR3 has 15 residues. CDR1 and CDR2 from the germline V gene are SGHAT and FQNNGV. Written as DNA, the CDR3 is TGTGCCAGCAGGACAGGGGGAGCAACTAATGAAAAACTGTTTTTT. As protein: CASRTGGATNEKLFF.

On this clone: The same CDR3 arises from other DNA sequences in this sample as well. The CDR3 reads CASSSGGGTDTQYF. CDR3 sequence (DNA): TGTGCCAGCAGCTCCGGGGGCGGCACAGATACGCAGTATTTT. This sequence joins TRBV7-2 and TRBJ2-3; D is perhaps TRBD1 or TRBD2 (6 bases each). The germline V gene has CDR1 SGHTA and CDR2 FQGNSA. Trimming removed 4 bases from V and 1 base from J, with 9 bases in between. This CDR3 has 14 amino acids. The full variable domain, rest sourced from reference TRBV7-2 and TRBJ2-3, is GAGVSQSPSNKVTEKGKDVELRCDPISGHTALYWYRQSLGQGLEFLIYFQGNSAPDKSGLPSDRFSAERTGGSVSTLTIQRTQQEDSAVYLCASSSGGGTDTQYFGPGTRLTVL.

The rearrangement links TRBV5-4 to TRBJ2-1; D not resolved. The CDR3 is 13 amino acids. V lost 3 bases and J lost 8, with 12 bases in between. The germline CDR1 and CDR2 sequences are SGHNT and YYREEE (reference sequence). DNA of the CDR3: TGTGCCAGCAGCTCGCCCAGGTCCGATGAGCAGTTCTTC. Translation: CASSSPRSDEQFF. Based on the CDR3 plus reference TRBV5-4 and TRBJ2-1, the full variable domain is ETGVTQSPTHLIKTRGQQVTLRCSSQSGHNTVSWYQQALGQGPQFIFQYYREEENGRGNFPPRFSGLQFPNYSSELNVNALELDDSALYLCASSSPRSDEQFFGPGTRLTVL.

The chain employs TRBV4-3 and TRBJ2-7, with D perhaps matching TRBD1 (6 bases). With 4 bases removed from V and 1 base from J, the gap between germline ends came to 20 bases. The germline CDR1 and CDR2 sequences are LGHNA and YSLEER. This CDR3 region has 17 residues. CDR3 amino acids: CASSRGMGQGPSYEQYF. The CDR3 DNA reads as TGCGCCAGCAGCCGGGGTATGGGGCAGGGGCCATCCTACGAGCAGTACTTC.

The chain is built from TRBV29-1 and TRBJ2-3; 9 nucleotides line up with TRBD1. After removal of 7 bases from V and 5 bases from J, the junction contained 13 bases not matched to a gene. The CDR3 runs 15 residues. Germline CDR1 and CDR2: SQVTM and ANQGSEA. The CDR3 here is CSGAPGTGNVDTQYF. CDR3 bases: TGCAGCGGGGCCCCGGGGACAGGGAATGTAGATACGCAGTATTTT.

This chain uses TRBV27 with TRBJ2-7, with 7 nucleotides matching TRBD1. The CDR3 totals 14 residues. The V and J ends lost 4 bases and 2 bases, in that order; junction bases with no gene match: 5. Germline V gene sequence: CDR1 MNHEY, CDR2 SMNVEV (reference sequence). The CDR3 reads CASSSTGDTYEQYF. For the CDR3, the DNA is TGTGCCAGCAGTTCCACAGGGGATACCTACGAGCAGTACTTC.

The J gene is TRBJ2-7, the V gene TRBV2; 7 bases match TRBD1. The CDR3 runs 15 residues. Germline V lookup: CDR1 SNHLY, CDR2 FYNNEI. The J segment lost 5 bases and the V segment lost 4 bases, leaving 11 bases of the junction unmatched. The CDR3 DNA sequence: TGTGCCAGCAGTGCCCGAAGACAGGGTCCAGACGAGCAGTACTTC. Translated: CASSARRQGPDEQYF.

The count of this clone is one. This chain links TRBV30 with TRBJ2-6; no firm D call. The V and J ends lost 3 bases and 2 bases respectively, with 8 bases between them. Germline values: CDR1 GTSNPN, CDR2 SVGIG (reference sequence). The CDR3 covers 14 residues. CDR3 amino acids: CAWSSGPGANVLTF. DNA for the CDR3: TGTGCCTGGAGCTCGGGTCCTGGGGCCAACGTCCTGACTTTC.

The genes are TRBV23-1 and TRBJ2-7, with D perhaps being TRBD1 or TRBD2 (5 bases each). TRBV23-1 is recorded as an ORF, its role being uncertain. The CDR3 has 15 residues. The V gene lost 5 bases and the J gene lost 3 bases, with 17 bases spanning the gap. CDR3 sequence (DNA): TGCGCCAGCAGTACCCGACAAGGGGAGAGCTACGAGCAGTACTTC. Encoded protein: CASSTRQGESYEQYF.

The chain employs TRBV7-2 and TRBJ2-3; D gene ambiguous. This CDR3 comprises 12 residues. The germline CDR1 and CDR2 sequences are SGHTA and FQGNSA. Between the trimmed V and J ends, which lost 8 bases and 6 bases, there was a span of 12 bases. In nucleotides, the CDR3 is TGTGCCAGCCGATACTCTGCGGATACGCAGTATTTT. Translating gives CASRYSADTQYF.

J is TRBJ2-1 and V is TRBV7-3; no reliable D call. The CDR3 runs to 15 residues. Between the trimmed V and J ends, which lost 0 bases and 8 bases, there was a span of 14 bases. Per the germline V gene, CDR1 is SGHTA and CDR2 is FQGTGA. This CDR3 reads CASSLTQIVIDEQFF. The CDR3, as DNA: TGTGCCAGCAGCTTAACTCAAATCGTCATCGATGAGCAGTTCTTC.

The V and J genes are TRBV6-1 and TRBJ1-4; 9 bases agree with TRBD1. CDR3 size: 15 residues. V shed 6 bases, J shed 10 bases, and the junction held 12 bases outside the gene matches. Germline V gene lookup returns CDR1 MNHNS and CDR2 SASEGT. The CDR3 protein is CASSIGTGWDGKLFF. The DNA of the CDR3 is TGTGCCAGCAGCATAGGGACAGGGTGGGACGGAAAACTGTTTTTT.

As to this clone: This CDR3 is also generated by other DNA sequences in the sample. The rearrangement joins TRBV5-1 to TRBJ2-2; tentative D call: TRBD2 (5 bases). V was shortened by 5 bases and J by 0 bases, with 11 bases between the two germline ends. Germline V gives CDR1 SGHRS, CDR2 YFSETQ. This CDR3 region has 15 residues. The DNA of the CDR3 is TGCGCCAGCAGTCTAGGACTCTCGAACACCGGGGAGCTGTTTTTT. Its translation is CASSLGLSNTGELFF.

The gene calls are TRBV27 and TRBJ2-7, with 7 bases lining up with TRBD1. Looked up from germline, CDR1 is MNHEY and CDR2 is SMNVEV (reference sequence). V dropped 5 bases and J dropped 3; count of bases not matched to a gene: 7. The CDR3 loop spans 14 amino acids. The CDR3 coding sequence is TGTGCCAGCAGTCCGACAGGGTCCAACTACGAGCAGTACTTC. Translation gives CASSPTGSNYEQYF.

The chain joins TRBV14 to TRBJ1-3, with TRBD1 as a possible D gene (6 bases). With 0 bases removed from V and 1 base from J, the gap between germline ends came to 10 bases. The CDR3 consists of 16 residues. Germline CDR1 reads SGHDN; CDR2 reads FVKESK. CDR3 residues: CASSQDLRGSGNTIYF. CDR3 DNA sequence: TGTGCCAGCAGCCAAGATCTCAGGGGTTCTGGAAACACCATATATTTT.

The chain uses TRBV7-9 and TRBJ2-1, with a tentative D call TRBD2 (6 bases). V lost 10 bases, J lost 2 bases, and 9 bases lay in between. CDR3 length equals 12 residues. The V gene's germline CDR1 is SEHNR and CDR2 FQNEAQ (reference sequence). CDR3 bases: TGTGCCATAGGGACTCCCTACAATGAGCAGTTCTTC. This sequence encodes CAIGTPYNEQFF.

This chain connects TRBV5-4 to TRBJ1-4; TRBD1 is a possible D gene (5 bases). Germline values: CDR1 SGHNT, CDR2 YYREEE (reference sequence). Trimming shortened V by 4 bases and J by 7 bases, and 17 bases separated the two germline ends. This CDR3 comprises 15 residues. In DNA form, the CDR3 reads TGTGCCAGCAGCCCGGCAGGTCAGGGAAGTGAAAAACTGTTTTTT. It codes for CASSPAGQGSEKLFF. The full variable domain, in which reference TRBV5-4 and TRBJ1-4 provide the parts outside the CDR3, is ETGVTQSPTHLIKTRGQQVTLRCSSQSGHNTVSWYQQALGQGPQFIFQYYREEENGRGNFPPRFSGLQFPNYSSELNVNALELDDSALYLCASSPAGQGSEKLFFGSGTQLSVL.

The chain is built from TRBV6-6 and TRBJ2-2; the match to TRBD2 covers 10 bases. This CDR3 spans 15 amino acids. V dropped 6 bases and J dropped 6; count of bases not matched to a gene: 7. Looked up from germline, CDR1 is MNHNY and CDR2 is SVGAGI (reference sequence). CDR3: CASRPSGRASGELFF. The CDR3 bases are TGTGCCAGCAGACCCAGCGGGAGGGCATCCGGGGAGCTGTTTTTT.

The chain joins TRBV7-3 to TRBJ2-1; no reliable D call. The CDR3 contains 14 residues. Looked up from germline, CDR1 is SGHTA and CDR2 is FQGTGA. The V end lost 0 bases, the J end lost 8 bases, and 11 bases lay between the germline ends. For the CDR3, the DNA is TGTGCCAGCAGCTTAACGTACCCGGGCCATGAGCAGTTCTTC. Its translation is CASSLTYPGHEQFF.

The J gene is TRBJ2-4, the V gene TRBV28; possible D gene TRBD2, 5 bases. The CDR3 is made up of 15 amino acids. CDR1 MDHEN and CDR2 SYDVKM come from the germline V gene. V shed 0 bases and J shed 0 bases, with 6 bases lying between them. The CDR3 DNA reads TGTGCCAGCAGTTTATGGGAGGAAGCCAAAAACATTCAGTACTTC. Encoded protein: CASSLWEEAKNIQYF.

The J gene is TRBJ2-1, the V gene TRBV4-1, with D unclear. V dropped 0 bases and J dropped 10 bases, with 13 bases sitting between them. CDR3 length equals 14 residues. Germline CDR1 and CDR2: MGHRA and YSYEKL. CDR3 amino acids: CASSQDIARHEQFF. DNA of the CDR3: TGCGCCAGCAGCCAAGACATTGCGCGACACGAGCAGTTCTTC.

The J gene is TRBJ1-6, the V gene TRBV5-1; TRBD1 matches at 10 bases. V dropped 4 bases and J dropped 7; count of bases not matched to a gene: 5. The CDR3 extends over 15 amino acids. Per the germline V gene, CDR1 is SGHRS and CDR2 is YFSETQ. CDR3 nucleotides: TGCGCCAGCAGCGAAGGACAGGGGGAAAATTCACCCCTCCACTTT. Its protein is CASSEGQGENSPLHF.

The V gene is TRBV28, the J gene TRBJ2-7, with TRBD1 matching over 9 bases. This CDR3 is built from 13 residues. V dropped 5 bases and J dropped 6; count of bases not matched to a gene: 5. Germline assignment: CDR1 MDHEN and CDR2 SYDVKM. DNA of the CDR3: TGTGCCAGCAGTCCGGGACAGGGTTTCGAGCAGTACTTC. It yields the protein CASSPGQGFEQYF.

This chain joins TRBV28 and TRBJ2-2, with TRBD1 matching 11 bases. In germline, CDR1 is MDHEN, CDR2 SYDVKM. The CDR3 consists of 16 residues. The V and J ends lost 6 bases and 5 bases, in that order; junction bases with no gene match: 8. The CDR3 nucleotides read TGTGCCAGCAGCCGGGACAGGGGGTTCAGTACCGGGGAGCTGTTTTTT. Protein product: CASSRDRGFSTGELFF. Complete variable domain (other parts from reference TRBV28 and TRBJ2-2): DVKVTQSSRYLVKRTGEKVFLECVQDMDHENMFWYRQDPGLGLRLIYFSYDVKMKEKGDIPEGYSVSREKKERFSLILESASTNQTSMYLCASSRDRGFSTGELFFGEGSRLTVL.

V usage is TRBV4-3 and J usage is TRBJ2-6, with TRBD2 identical over 8 bases. The junction had 10 bases not matched to a gene; V was cut back by 0 bases and J by 0 bases. The CDR3 runs 20 residues. Germline loops: CDR1 LGHNA, CDR2 YSLEER. This chain's CDR3 is CASSQDLSLAGVSGANVLTF. In DNA form, the CDR3 reads TGCGCCAGCAGCCAAGATCTGAGCCTAGCGGGTGTCTCTGGGGCCAACGTCCTGACTTTC.

The rearrangement links TRBV19 to TRBJ1-4, with 8 bases matching TRBD1. J lost 6 bases, V lost 6 bases, and 6 bases had no gene match. The CDR3 covers 14 residues. Germline-derived CDR1 and CDR2 are LNHDA and SQIVND (reference sequence). This CDR3 is CASRSGTGYEKLFF. CDR3 coding DNA: TGTGCCAGTAGATCCGGGACAGGCTATGAAAAACTGTTTTTT. The complete variable domain, with remaining parts taken from reference TRBV19 and TRBJ1-4, reads DGGITQSPKYLFRKEGQNVTLSCEQNLNHDAMYWYRQDPGQGLRLIYYSQIVNDFQKGDIAEGYSVSREKKESFPLTVTSAQKNPTAFYLCASRSGTGYEKLFFGSGTQLSVL.

This sequence joins TRBV7-8 and TRBJ2-5, with a possible D match to TRBD2 (6 bases). CDR1 is SGHVS, CDR2 FQNEAQ, per germline. Between the trimmed V and J ends, which lost 1 base and 1 base, there was a span of 10 bases. CDR3 size: 15 residues. DNA of the CDR3: TGTGCCAGCAGCTTAGTTGCGGGATCCCAAGAGACCCAGTACTTC. Protein: CASSLVAGSQETQYF.

The chain links TRBV27 to TRBJ2-7; TRBD2 is a possible D gene (6 bases). The CDR3 length is 14 residues. CDR1 and CDR2 (germline): MNHEY, SMNVEV (reference sequence). Trimming left V 6 bases short and J 2 bases short, with 14 bases between. This CDR3 reads CASRPEAGTYEQYF. The CDR3 nucleotides read TGTGCCAGCAGACCGGAGGCGGGAACCTACGAGCAGTACTTC.

The chain combines TRBV6-5 with TRBJ1-1; a possible D gene is TRBD1 (5 bases). V was clipped by 5 bases and J by 0 bases, with 7 bases between them. The CDR3 has 13 amino acids. Germline assignment: CDR1 MNHEY and CDR2 SVGAGI. CDR3 in DNA: TGTGCCAGCAGTCGACAGTTGAACACTGAAGCTTTCTTT. Its protein product is CASSRQLNTEAFF.